This entry describes one TCR beta chain. This record belongs to a study of identical twins. TCRdb independently ran MiXCR on the 5' RACE reads; one entry per CDR3 protein. The data contain hundreds of thousands of distinct CDR3 sequences, over 15% of them singletons. These data were also filed under a second study, of T cells expressing NK-cell markers. That work states: Among eight sequenced donors, seven carried HCMV seropositivity while one was seronegative. Where a handful of donors were concerned, these clonotypes also led the CD3+CD56-NKG2C+ fraction.

The sequence came from a woman aged 18-30 years in good health. The source material was PBMCs.

The CDR3 DNA sequence: TGTGCCAGCAGCTTGGAGATGGGCTATGGCTACACCTTC. Its translation is CASSLEMGYGYTF. V gene TRBV7-9 combines with J gene TRBJ1-2, with D unclear. The CDR3 runs 13 residues. The germline gives CDR1 SEHNR, CDR2 FQNEAQ (reference sequence). Deletions cut 3 bases from V and 4 bases from J, with 9 bases between.